This TCR beta chain was captured in a study of siplizumab effects on memory and regulatory T cells. Concerning this clone: What it recognizes is unknown.

Whole-study results and caveats: Siplizumab caused a significant drop in alloreactive sequences traceable to unstimulated CD4+ memory cells.

The table came from immunoSEQ multiplex PCR; TCRdb's copy has only in-frame clones and leaves some out. The sample has some 100,000 clones; approximately 93% are singletons. CDR1 SGHAT and CDR2 FQNNGV come from the germline V gene. The CDR3 has 15 amino acids. The chain couples TRBV11-2 to TRBJ2-5, with D unclear. With the DNA end fitting TRBJ2-7 better, the J assignment may be wrong. Sequencing was done on a sample of CD8+ T cells sorted from blood. The source is a human donor in good health. CDR3 sequence reads: CASSLEGSGTYEQYF. The CDR3, as DNA: TGTGCCAGCAGCTTAGAAGGTTCAGGCACCTACGAGCAGTACTTC.